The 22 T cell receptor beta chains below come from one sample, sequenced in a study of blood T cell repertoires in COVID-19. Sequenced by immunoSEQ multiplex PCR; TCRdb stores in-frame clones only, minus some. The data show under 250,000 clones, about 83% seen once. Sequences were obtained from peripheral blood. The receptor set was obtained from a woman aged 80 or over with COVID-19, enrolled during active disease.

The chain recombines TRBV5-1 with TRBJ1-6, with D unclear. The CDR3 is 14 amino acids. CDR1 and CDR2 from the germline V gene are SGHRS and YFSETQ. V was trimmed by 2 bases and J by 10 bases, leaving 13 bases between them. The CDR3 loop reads CASSFPEKLSPLHF. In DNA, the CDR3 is TGCGCCAGCAGCTTTCCGGAGAAACTCTCACCCCTCCACTTT.

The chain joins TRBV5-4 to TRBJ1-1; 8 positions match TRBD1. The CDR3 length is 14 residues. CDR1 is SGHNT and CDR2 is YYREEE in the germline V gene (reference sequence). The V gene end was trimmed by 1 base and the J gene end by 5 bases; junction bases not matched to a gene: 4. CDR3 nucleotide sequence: TGTGCCAGCAGCTTGCAGGGGGCCCGAACTGAAGCTTTCTTT. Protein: CASSLQGARTEAFF.

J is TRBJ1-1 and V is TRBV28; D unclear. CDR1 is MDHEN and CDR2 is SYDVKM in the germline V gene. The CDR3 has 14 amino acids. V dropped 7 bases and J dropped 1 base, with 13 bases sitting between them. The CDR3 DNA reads TGTGCCAGCAATGACCCGGGGAAGAACACTGAAGCTTTCTTT. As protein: CASNDPGKNTEAFF.

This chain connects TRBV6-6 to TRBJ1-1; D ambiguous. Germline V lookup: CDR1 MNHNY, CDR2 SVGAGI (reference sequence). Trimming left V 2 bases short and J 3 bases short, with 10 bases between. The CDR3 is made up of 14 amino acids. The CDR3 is CASSYPEPHTEAFF. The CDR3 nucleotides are TGTGCCAGCAGTTACCCCGAGCCGCACACTGAAGCTTTCTTT.

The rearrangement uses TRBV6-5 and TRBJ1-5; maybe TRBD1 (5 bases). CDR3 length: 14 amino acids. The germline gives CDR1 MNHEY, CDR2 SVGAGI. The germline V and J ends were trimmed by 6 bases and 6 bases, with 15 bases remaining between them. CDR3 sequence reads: CASRRQNLLQPQHF. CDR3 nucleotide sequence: TGTGCCAGCAGGAGACAGAATCTTCTTCAGCCCCAGCATTTT.

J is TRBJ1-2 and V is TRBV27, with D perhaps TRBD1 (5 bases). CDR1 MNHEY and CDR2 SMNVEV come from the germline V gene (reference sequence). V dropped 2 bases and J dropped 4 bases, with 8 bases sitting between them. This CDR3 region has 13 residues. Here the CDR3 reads CASSLRGIYGYTF. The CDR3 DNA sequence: TGTGCCAGCAGTTTACGGGGGATCTATGGCTACACCTTC.

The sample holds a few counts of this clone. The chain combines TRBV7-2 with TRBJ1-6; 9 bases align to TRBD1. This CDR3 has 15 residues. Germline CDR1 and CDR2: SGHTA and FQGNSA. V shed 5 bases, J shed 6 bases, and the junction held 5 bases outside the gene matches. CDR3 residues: CASSAGTGINSPLHF. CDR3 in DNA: TGTGCCAGCAGCGCCGGGACAGGGATTAATTCACCCCTCCACTTT.

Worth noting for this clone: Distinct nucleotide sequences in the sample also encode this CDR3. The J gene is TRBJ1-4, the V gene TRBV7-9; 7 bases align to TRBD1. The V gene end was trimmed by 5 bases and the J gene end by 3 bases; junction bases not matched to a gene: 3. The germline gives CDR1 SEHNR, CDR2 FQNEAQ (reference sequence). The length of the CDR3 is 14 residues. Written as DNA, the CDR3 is TGTGCCAGCAGCCTTGGGACAGCTAATGAAAAACTGTTTTTT. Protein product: CASSLGTANEKLFF. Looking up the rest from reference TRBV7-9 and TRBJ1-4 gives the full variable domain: DTGVSQNPRHKITKRGQNVTFRCDPISEHNRLYWYRQTLGQGPEFLTYFQNEAQLEKSRLLSDRFSAERPKGSFSTLEIQRTEQGDSAMYLCASSLGTANEKLFFGSGTQLSVL.

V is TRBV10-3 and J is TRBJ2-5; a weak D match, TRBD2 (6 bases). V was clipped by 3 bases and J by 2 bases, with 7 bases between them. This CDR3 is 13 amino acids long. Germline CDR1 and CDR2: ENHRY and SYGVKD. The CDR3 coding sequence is TGTGCCATCAGTGACGGGACTCAAGAGACCCAGTACTTC. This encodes CAISDGTQETQYF.

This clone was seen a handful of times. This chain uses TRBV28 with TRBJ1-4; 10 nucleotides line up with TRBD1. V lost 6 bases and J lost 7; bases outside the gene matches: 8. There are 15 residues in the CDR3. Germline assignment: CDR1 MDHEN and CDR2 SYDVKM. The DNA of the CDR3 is TGTGCCAGCAGATCTCCGACAGGGGGCACTGAAAAACTGTTTTTT. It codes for CASRSPTGGTEKLFF.

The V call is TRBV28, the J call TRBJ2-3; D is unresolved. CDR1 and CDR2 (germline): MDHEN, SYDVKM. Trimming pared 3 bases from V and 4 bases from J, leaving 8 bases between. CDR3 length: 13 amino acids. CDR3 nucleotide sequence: TGTGCCAGCAGTTTCCGGGTATCAGATACGCAGTATTTT. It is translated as CASSFRVSDTQYF.

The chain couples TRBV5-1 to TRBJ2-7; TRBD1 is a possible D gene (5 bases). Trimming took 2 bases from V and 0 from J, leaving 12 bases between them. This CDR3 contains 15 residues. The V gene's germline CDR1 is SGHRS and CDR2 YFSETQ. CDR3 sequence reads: CASSLEQVGSYEQYF. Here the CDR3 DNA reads TGCGCCAGCAGCTTAGAACAGGTCGGCTCCTACGAGCAGTACTTC.

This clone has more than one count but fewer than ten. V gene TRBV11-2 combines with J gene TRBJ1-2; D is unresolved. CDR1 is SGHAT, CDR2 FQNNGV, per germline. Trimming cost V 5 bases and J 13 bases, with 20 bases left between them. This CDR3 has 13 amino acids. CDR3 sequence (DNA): TGTGCCAGCAGCCAAATAGCCGGAACGGCGGGCACCTTC. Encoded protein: CASSQIAGTAGTF.

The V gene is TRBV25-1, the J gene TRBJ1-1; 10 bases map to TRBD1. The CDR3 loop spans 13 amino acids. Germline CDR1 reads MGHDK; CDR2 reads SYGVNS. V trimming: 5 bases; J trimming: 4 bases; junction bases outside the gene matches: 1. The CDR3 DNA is TGTGCCAGCAGTAGGACAGGGGGCACTGAAGCTTTCTTT. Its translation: CASSRTGGTEAFF.

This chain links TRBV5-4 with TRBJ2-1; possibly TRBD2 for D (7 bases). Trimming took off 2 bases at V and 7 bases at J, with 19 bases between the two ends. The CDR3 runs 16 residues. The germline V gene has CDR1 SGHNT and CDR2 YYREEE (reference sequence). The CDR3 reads CASSFRGGPRWNEQFF. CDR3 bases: TGTGCCAGCAGCTTTAGGGGGGGCCCCCGATGGAATGAGCAGTTCTTC. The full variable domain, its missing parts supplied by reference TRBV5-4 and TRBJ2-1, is ETGVTQSPTHLIKTRGQQVTLRCSSQSGHNTVSWYQQALGQGPQFIFQYYREEENGRGNFPPRFSGLQFPNYSSELNVNALELDDSALYLCASSFRGGPRWNEQFFGPGTRLTVL.

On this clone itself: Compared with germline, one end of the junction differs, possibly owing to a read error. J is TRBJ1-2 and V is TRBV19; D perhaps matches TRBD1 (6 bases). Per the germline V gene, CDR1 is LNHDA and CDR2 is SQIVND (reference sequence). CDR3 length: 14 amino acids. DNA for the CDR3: TGTGCCAGTAGTATCAAGGGGGTTAACGATGGCTACACCTTC. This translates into CASSIKGVNDGYTF.

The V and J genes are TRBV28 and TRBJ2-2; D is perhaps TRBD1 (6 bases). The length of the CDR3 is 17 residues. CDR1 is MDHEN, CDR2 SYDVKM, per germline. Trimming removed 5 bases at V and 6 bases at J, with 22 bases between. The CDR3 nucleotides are TGTGCCAGCAGTGTACCGACAGGAAAGCAAAGGGCCGGGGAGCTGTTTTTT. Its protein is CASSVPTGKQRAGELFF.

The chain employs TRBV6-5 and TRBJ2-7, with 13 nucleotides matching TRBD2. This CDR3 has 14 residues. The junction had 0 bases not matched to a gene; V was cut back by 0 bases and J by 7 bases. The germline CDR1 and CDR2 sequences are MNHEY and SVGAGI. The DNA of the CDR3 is TGTGCCAGCAGTTACTCGGGACTAGCGGGGGAGCAGTACTTC. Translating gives CASSYSGLAGEQYF.

CDR3 region: CASSQTVGVETQYF. The DNA for the CDR3 is TGTGCCAGCTCACAAACGGTCGGGGTGGAGACCCAGTACTTC. The chain is built from TRBV18 and TRBJ2-5, with D tentatively TRBD2 (5 bases). The CDR3 runs 14 residues. The V gene lost 4 bases and the J gene lost 5 bases, with 14 bases spanning the gap. Germline V gene lookup returns CDR1 KGHSH and CDR2 LQKENI.

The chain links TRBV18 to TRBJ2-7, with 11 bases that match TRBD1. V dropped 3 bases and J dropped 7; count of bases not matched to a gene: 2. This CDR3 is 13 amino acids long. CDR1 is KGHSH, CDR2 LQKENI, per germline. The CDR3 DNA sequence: TGTGCCAGCTCACCGGACAGGGGGCGGGAGCAGTACTTC. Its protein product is CASSPDRGREQYF.

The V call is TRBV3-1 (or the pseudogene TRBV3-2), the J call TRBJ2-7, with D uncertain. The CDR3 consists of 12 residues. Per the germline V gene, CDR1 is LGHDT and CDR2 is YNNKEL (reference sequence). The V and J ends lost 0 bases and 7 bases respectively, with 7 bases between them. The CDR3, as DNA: TGTGCCAGCAGCCAAGATTACGGGGAGCAGTACGTC. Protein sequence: CASSQDYGEQYV.

CDR3 nucleotides: TGCGCCAGCAGCTTAGGACTAGCGGGGGACACAGATACGCAGTATTTT. It is translated as CASSLGLAGDTDTQYF. V usage is TRBV5-1 and J usage is TRBJ2-3, with 13 positions matching TRBD2. V trimming: 2 bases; J trimming: 2 bases; junction bases outside the gene matches: 2. Germline CDR1 and CDR2: SGHRS and YFSETQ. The CDR3 extends over 16 amino acids.